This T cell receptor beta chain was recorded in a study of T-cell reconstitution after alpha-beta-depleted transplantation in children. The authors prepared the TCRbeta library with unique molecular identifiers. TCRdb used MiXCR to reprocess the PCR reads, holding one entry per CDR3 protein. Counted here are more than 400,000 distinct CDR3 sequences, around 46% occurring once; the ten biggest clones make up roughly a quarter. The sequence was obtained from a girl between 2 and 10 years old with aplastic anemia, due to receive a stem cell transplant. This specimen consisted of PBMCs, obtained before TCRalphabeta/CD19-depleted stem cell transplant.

CDR3 region: CASSQTSTGEETQYF. CDR3 nucleotide sequence: TGCGCCAGCAGCCAAACATCCACAGGGGAAGAGACCCAGTACTTC. This sequence joins TRBV4-1 and TRBJ2-5, with 7 bases identical to TRBD1. Unmatched junction bases numbered 6, after V lost 2 bases and J lost 3 bases. Germline lookup yields CDR1 MGHRA and CDR2 YSYEKL. The CDR3 totals 15 residues.